The 20 T cell receptor beta chains listed next were all sequenced from one sample in a study of OX40 agonist ivuxolimab in advanced cancers. The assay was immunoSEQ multiplex PCR, and TCRdb's table has in-frame clones only and misses some. The table lists 68,000 or so clones, about 82% of them singletons. The source was CD4+ or CD8+ T cells sorted from blood, collected in a trial of the OX40 agonist ivuxolimab. These TCRs come from an adult with an advanced solid tumor such as melanoma, head and neck, liver or kidney cancer.

The chain has TRBV28 and TRBJ1-1; weak D call: TRBD1 (5 bases). Trimming removed 5 bases from V and 5 bases from J, with 15 bases in between. This CDR3 is built from 14 residues. Per the germline V gene, CDR1 is MDHEN and CDR2 is SYDVKM. Here the CDR3 DNA reads TGTGCCAGCAGTCCGCCTTTGGGGGGAACTGAAGCTTTCTTT. Residues: CASSPPLGGTEAFF.

The J gene is TRBJ1-2, the V gene TRBV7-9; 7 positions agree with TRBD1. The CDR3 consists of 14 residues. CDR1 SEHNR and CDR2 FQNEAQ come from the germline V gene (reference sequence). V shed 1 base, J shed 5 bases, and the junction held 4 bases outside the gene matches. The CDR3 coding sequence is TGTGCCAGCAGCTTAGTTGGGACAGCTTATGGCTACACCTTC. Translating it yields CASSLVGTAYGYTF.

The rearrangement uses TRBV5-1 and TRBJ2-1; 9 bases map to TRBD2. The CDR3 loop spans 15 amino acids. Losses at the gene ends were 4 bases for V and 5 bases for J; bases not matched to a gene: 7. The V gene's germline CDR1 is SGHRS and CDR2 YFSETQ. In DNA form, the CDR3 reads TGCGCCAGCAGCGCCTGGACTAGCGCCCACAATGAGCAGTTCTTC. Amino acids: CASSAWTSAHNEQFF.

The chain is built from TRBV6-8 and TRBJ2-7; 9 bases fit TRBD1. J gave up 2 bases and V 6 bases, and 8 bases lay outside the gene matches. The CDR3 has 15 amino acids. Germline-derived CDR1 and CDR2 are MNHGY and SAAAGT. Here the CDR3 reads CASSPDRGIPYEQYF. In DNA form, the CDR3 reads TGTGCCAGCAGCCCGGACAGGGGAATCCCCTACGAGCAGTACTTC.

This clone ranks as medium-sized. The J gene is TRBJ2-7, the V gene TRBV5-5, with 7 nucleotides matching TRBD1. The V gene end was trimmed by 0 bases and the J gene end by 3 bases; junction bases not matched to a gene: 9. Germline-derived CDR1 and CDR2 are SGHKS and YYEKEE (reference sequence). The CDR3 is 16 residues long. CDR3 coding DNA: TGTGCCAGCAGCTTGGAACCAGGGGGTGATGGCTACGAGCAGTACTTC. It encodes CASSLEPGGDGYEQYF.

The chain carries TRBV2 and TRBJ1-4; D unresolved. This CDR3 comprises 14 residues. Trimming took off 2 bases at V and 10 bases at J, with 14 bases between the two ends. Germline CDR1 and CDR2: SNHLY and FYNNEI. The DNA of the CDR3 is TGTGCCAGCAGTGAATTACGGTCGGAGCGAAAACTGTTTTTT. Translating gives CASSELRSERKLFF.

J is TRBJ1-2 and V is TRBV5-1; unclear D gene. Germline V gene data show CDR1 as SGHRS and CDR2 as YFSETQ. The CDR3 contains 15 residues. V lost 5 bases, J lost 4 bases, and 18 bases lay in between. CDR3 sequence: CASRAGSPQSYGYTF. The CDR3 DNA reads TGCGCCAGCAGGGCCGGGTCCCCTCAGTCCTATGGCTACACCTTC.

The chain links TRBV2 to TRBJ2-7; the D is unclear. This CDR3 has 12 amino acids. CDR1 is SNHLY and CDR2 is FYNNEI in the germline V gene. With 3 bases removed from V and 5 bases from J, the gap between germline ends came to 8 bases. The CDR3 nucleotides read TGTGCCAGCAGTGAGTCCCGAAACGAGCAGTACTTC. Protein product: CASSESRNEQYF.

This clone was observed a single time. The CDR3 region is CASSSSTLLNTEAFF. In DNA, the CDR3 is TGTGCCAGCTCATCCTCAACGCTCTTGAACACTGAAGCTTTCTTT. The genes are TRBV18 and TRBJ1-1; D not certain. The CDR3 sequence is 15 residues long. Germline lookup yields CDR1 KGHSH and CDR2 LQKENI. V was clipped by 5 bases and J by 0 bases, with 13 bases between them.

The V gene is TRBV7-2, the J gene TRBJ2-1; 9 bases agree with TRBD2. This CDR3 is built from 17 residues. From germline, CDR1 is SGHTA and CDR2 FQGNSA. With V trimmed by 0 bases and J by 7 bases, 10 bases remained unmatched. CDR3 coding DNA: TGTGCCAGCAGCTTAGCCCAACCTCTAGCGGGACGAAATGAGCAGTTCTTC. It yields the protein CASSLAQPLAGRNEQFF. The whole variable domain, remainder taken from reference TRBV7-2 and TRBJ2-1, is GAGVSQSPSNKVTEKGKDVELRCDPISGHTALYWYRQSLGQGLEFLIYFQGNSAPDKSGLPSDRFSAERTGGSVSTLTIQRTQQEDSAVYLCASSLAQPLAGRNEQFFGPGTRLTVL.

The chain has TRBV7-9 and TRBJ2-3; no reliable D call. The CDR3 totals 13 residues. The ends were cut back, 1 base at V and 5 bases at J, with 7 bases in the middle. From germline, CDR1 is SEHNR and CDR2 FQNEAQ (reference sequence). CDR3: CASSLDGKDTQYF. CDR3 DNA: TGTGCCAGCAGCTTAGATGGAAAAGATACGCAGTATTTT.

Only one count was recorded for this clone. The V gene is TRBV4-2, the J gene TRBJ2-3, with a weak D call TRBD2 (5 bases). Germline values: CDR1 LGHNA, CDR2 YNFKEQ. CDR3 size: 15 residues. V gave up 4 bases and J gave up 1 base, with 12 bases separating them. CDR3 nucleotide sequence: TGTGCCAGCAGCCCGGAGGACCCTCGCACAGATACGCAGTATTTT. This codes for CASSPEDPRTDTQYF.

This chain connects TRBV19 to TRBJ2-2; D is undetermined. The V and J ends lost 6 bases and 3 bases respectively, with 8 bases between them. CDR3 size: 13 residues. CDR1 is LNHDA, CDR2 SQIVND, per germline (reference sequence). The CDR3 spells CASRAVDTGELFF. The CDR3 DNA is TGTGCCAGTAGGGCCGTGGACACCGGGGAGCTGTTTTTT.

This clone was seen a few times. The V call is TRBV4-1, the J call TRBJ1-5; D uncertain. The germline V gene encodes CDR1 MGHRA and CDR2 YSYEKL. Trimming stripped 0 bases from V and 7 bases from J, with 16 bases between. CDR3 length: 16 residues. CDR3 sequence: CASSQDRNKEIQPQHF. The CDR3 DNA reads as TGCGCCAGCAGCCAAGATCGTAACAAGGAAATCCAGCCCCAGCATTTT.

The chain is built from TRBV5-8 and TRBJ2-7, with 7 bases aligning to TRBD2. After removal of 1 base from V and 6 bases from J, the junction contained 4 bases not matched to a gene. Per germline, CDR1 SGHTS and CDR2 YDEGEE. The CDR3 is 13 amino acids. The CDR3 sequence: CASSLRGGFEQYV. The CDR3 DNA follows: TGTGCCAGCAGCTTGCGGGGAGGGTTCGAGCAGTACGTC.

This CDR3 reads CASSPLGGTGDEKLFF. The CDR3 DNA reads as TGCGCCAGCAGCCCACTCGGCGGGACAGGGGATGAAAAACTGTTTTTT. This chain links TRBV4-1 with TRBJ1-4, with TRBD1 identical over 10 bases. Germline CDR1 and CDR2: MGHRA and YSYEKL. CDR3 size: 16 residues. Unmatched junction bases numbered 8, after V lost 4 bases and J lost 6 bases.

The chain links TRBV11-2 to TRBJ2-7; no reliable D call. The CDR3 has 13 amino acids. Germline V gene lookup returns CDR1 SGHAT and CDR2 FQNNGV. The germline V and J ends were trimmed by 5 bases and 2 bases, with 10 bases remaining between them. The CDR3 loop reads CASSPDGPYEQYF. The CDR3 region has the DNA TGTGCCAGCAGCCCGGACGGTCCCTACGAGCAGTACTTC.

The chain joins TRBV30 to TRBJ2-7, with D possibly matching TRBD2 (7 bases). This CDR3 is built from 13 residues. The germline V gene encodes CDR1 GTSNPN and CDR2 SVGIG (reference sequence). V shed 4 bases and J shed 6 bases, with 16 bases lying between them. The chain's CDR3 is CAWNLQGGSEQYF. The CDR3 DNA is TGTGCCTGGAACCTACAGGGAGGGTCCGAGCAGTACTTC.

The chain carries TRBV7-9 and TRBJ2-7; D might be TRBD1 (6 bases). CDR3 length: 16 amino acids. In germline, CDR1 is SEHNR, CDR2 FQNEAQ (reference sequence). The germline V and J ends were trimmed by 4 bases and 1 base, with 17 bases remaining between them. The CDR3 DNA reads TGTGCCAGCAGCTCCGTATATGGGGACAAATCCTACGAGCAGTACTTC. It codes for CASSSVYGDKSYEQYF.

This sequence joins TRBV14 and TRBJ1-3; no firm D call. Germline CDR1 reads SGHDN; CDR2 reads FVKESK. With 6 bases removed from V and 5 bases from J, the gap between germline ends came to 14 bases. CDR3 length: 14 residues. CDR3 nucleotide sequence: TGTGCCAGCAGTTTGGCGGGTACGAGAAACACCATATATTTT. This sequence encodes CASSLAGTRNTIYF.